The clone carrying this T cell receptor beta chain appeared a few times. Its antigen remains unknown. This entry belongs to a study of CD8 T cells in ankylosing spondylitis. Study outcomes and limitations: Previous work reported some of these motif variants in the synovial fluid and blood of reactive arthritis. What seemed typical of ankylosing spondylitis blood was a TCR beta motif built from under 10 highly homologous variants.

Germline V gene lookup returns CDR1 SGHRS and CDR2 YFSETQ. V was cut by 0 bases and J by 3 bases, with 10 bases left in between. The CDR3 consists of 14 residues. Preparation of TCR beta libraries was done by quantitative 5'-RACE with molecular barcodes. MiXCR was run by TCRdb on the 5' RACE reads, yielding one entry per CDR3 protein. Found here are around 140,000 distinct CDR3 sequences, 10% to 12% of them singletons; the top ten hold over 4%. V and J are TRBV5-1 and TRBJ2-7; D not certain. Sample: blood, either unsorted or a sorted T cell fraction (not recorded which). The origin of this receptor is a female donor with ankylosing spondylitis or in good health (not recorded which). The CDR3 nucleotides are TGCGCCAGCAGCTTGGGGTCCGCCAACTACGAGCAGTACTTC. It codes for CASSLGSANYEQYF.